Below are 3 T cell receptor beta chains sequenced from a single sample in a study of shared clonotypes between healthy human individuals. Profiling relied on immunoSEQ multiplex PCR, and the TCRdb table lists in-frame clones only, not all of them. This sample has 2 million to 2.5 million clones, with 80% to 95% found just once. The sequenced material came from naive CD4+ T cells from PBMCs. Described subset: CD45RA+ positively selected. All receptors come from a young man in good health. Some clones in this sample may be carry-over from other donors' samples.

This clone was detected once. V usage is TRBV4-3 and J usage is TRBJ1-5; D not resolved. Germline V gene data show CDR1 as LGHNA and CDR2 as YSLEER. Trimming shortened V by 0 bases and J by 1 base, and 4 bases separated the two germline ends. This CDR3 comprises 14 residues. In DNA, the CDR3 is TGCGCCAGCAGCCAAGAAGGCAGCAATCAGCCCCAGCATTTT. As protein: CASSQEGSNQPQHF.

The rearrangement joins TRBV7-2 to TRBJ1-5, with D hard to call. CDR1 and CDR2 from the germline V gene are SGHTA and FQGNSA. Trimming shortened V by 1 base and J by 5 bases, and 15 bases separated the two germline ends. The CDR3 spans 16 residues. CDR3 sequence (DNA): TGTGCCAGCAGCTTAGGGTATCCCGTTGCCGATCAGCCCCAGCATTTT. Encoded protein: CASSLGYPVADQPQHF.

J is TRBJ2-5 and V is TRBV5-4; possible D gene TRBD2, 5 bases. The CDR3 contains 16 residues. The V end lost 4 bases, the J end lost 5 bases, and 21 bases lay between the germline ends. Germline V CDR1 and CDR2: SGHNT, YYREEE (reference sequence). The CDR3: CASSGRTQETGETQYF. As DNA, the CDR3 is TGTGCCAGCAGCGGTCGGACCCAGGAAACGGGGGAGACCCAGTACTTC. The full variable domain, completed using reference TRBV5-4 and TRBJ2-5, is ETGVTQSPTHLIKTRGQQVTLRCSSQSGHNTVSWYQQALGQGPQFIFQYYREEENGRGNFPPRFSGLQFPNYSSELNVNALELDDSALYLCASSGRTQETGETQYFGPGTRLLVL.